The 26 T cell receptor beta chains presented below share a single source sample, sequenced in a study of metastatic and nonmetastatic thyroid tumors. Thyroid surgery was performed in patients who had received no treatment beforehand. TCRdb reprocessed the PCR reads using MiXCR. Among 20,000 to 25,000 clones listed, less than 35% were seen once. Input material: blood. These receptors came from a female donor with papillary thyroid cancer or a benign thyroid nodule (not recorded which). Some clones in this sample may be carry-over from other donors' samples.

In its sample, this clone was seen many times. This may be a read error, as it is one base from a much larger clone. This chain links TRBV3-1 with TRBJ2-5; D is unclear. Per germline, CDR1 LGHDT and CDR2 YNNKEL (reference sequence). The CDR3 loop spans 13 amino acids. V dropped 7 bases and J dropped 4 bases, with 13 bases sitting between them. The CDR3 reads CASIRRVGETQYF. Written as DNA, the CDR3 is TGTGCCAGCATCCGGAGAGTGGGAGAGACCCAGTACTTC.

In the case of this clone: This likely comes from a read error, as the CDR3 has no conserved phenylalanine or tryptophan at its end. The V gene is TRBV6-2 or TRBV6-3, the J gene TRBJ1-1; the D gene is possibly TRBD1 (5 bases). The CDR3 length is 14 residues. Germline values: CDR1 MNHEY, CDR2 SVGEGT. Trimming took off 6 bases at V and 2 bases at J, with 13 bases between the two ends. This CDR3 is CASSLGASNTEAFL. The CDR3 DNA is TGTGCCAGCAGCCTAGGGGCATCCAACACTGAAGCTTTCCTT.

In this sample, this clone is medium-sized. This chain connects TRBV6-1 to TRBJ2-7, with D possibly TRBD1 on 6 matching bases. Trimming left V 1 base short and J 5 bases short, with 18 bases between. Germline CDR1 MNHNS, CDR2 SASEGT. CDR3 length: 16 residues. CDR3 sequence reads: CASSEGRGTFRHEQYF. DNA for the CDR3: TGTGCCAGCAGTGAAGGTAGGGGGACGTTTCGCCACGAGCAGTACTTC.

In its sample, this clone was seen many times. CDR3 amino acids: CASSQIPGQTGFAQHF. The CDR3 coding sequence is TGTGCCAGCAGCCAAATACCGGGACAGACAGGATTCGCCCAGCATTTT. The chain uses TRBV3-1 and TRBJ1-5; 7 bases are a match to TRBD1. V lost 2 bases to trimming and J lost 11 bases; unmatched junction nucleotides: 15. CDR1 and CDR2 from the germline V gene are LGHDT and YNNKEL (reference sequence). The CDR3 sequence is 16 residues long. Variable domain in full (rest from reference TRBV3-1 and TRBJ1-5): DTAVSQTPKYLVTQMGNDKSIKCEQNLGHDTMYWYKQDSKKFLKIMFSYNNKELIINETVPNRFSPKSPDKAHLNLHINSLELGDSAVYFCASSQIPGQTGFAQHFGDGTRLSIL.

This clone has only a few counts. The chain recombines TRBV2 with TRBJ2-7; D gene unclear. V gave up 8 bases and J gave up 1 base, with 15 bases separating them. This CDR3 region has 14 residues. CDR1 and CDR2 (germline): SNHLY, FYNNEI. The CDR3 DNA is TGTGCCAGCGGTATGTCCGGCAGATCCTACGAGCAGTACTTC. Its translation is CASGMSGRSYEQYF.

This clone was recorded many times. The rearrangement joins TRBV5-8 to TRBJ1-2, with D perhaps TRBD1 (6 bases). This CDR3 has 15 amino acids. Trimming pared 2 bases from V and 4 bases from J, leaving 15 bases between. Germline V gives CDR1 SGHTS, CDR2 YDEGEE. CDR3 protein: CASSFWGGQTYGYTF. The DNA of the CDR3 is TGTGCCAGCAGCTTTTGGGGGGGGCAGACCTATGGCTACACCTTC.

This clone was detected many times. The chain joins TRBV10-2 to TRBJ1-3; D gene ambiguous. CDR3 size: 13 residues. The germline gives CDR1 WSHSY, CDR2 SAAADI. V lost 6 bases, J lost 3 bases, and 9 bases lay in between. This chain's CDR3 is CASRAGGGNTIYF. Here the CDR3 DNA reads TGCGCCAGCAGGGCTGGAGGTGGAAACACCATATATTTT.

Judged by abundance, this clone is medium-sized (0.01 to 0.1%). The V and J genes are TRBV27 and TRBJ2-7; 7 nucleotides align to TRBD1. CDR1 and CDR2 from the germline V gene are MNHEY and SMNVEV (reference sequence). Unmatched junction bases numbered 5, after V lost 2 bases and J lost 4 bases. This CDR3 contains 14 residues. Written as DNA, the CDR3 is TGTGCCAGCAGTTTACGGGGACAGAGTTACGAGCAGTACTTC. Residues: CASSLRGQSYEQYF.

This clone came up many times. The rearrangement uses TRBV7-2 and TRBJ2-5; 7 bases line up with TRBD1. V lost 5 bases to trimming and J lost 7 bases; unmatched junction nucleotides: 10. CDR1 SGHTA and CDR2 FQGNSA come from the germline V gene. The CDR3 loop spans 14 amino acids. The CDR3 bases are TGTGCCAGCAGCGCGAACAGGGGCGGGCGGACCCAGTACTTC. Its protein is CASSANRGGRTQYF.

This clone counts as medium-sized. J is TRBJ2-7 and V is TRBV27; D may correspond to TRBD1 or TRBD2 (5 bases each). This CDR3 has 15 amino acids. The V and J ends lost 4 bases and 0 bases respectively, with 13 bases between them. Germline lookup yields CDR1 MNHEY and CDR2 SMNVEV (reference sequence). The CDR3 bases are TGTGCCAGCAGTTACCCGTCCGGGACCTCCTACGAGCAGTACTTC. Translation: CASSYPSGTSYEQYF.

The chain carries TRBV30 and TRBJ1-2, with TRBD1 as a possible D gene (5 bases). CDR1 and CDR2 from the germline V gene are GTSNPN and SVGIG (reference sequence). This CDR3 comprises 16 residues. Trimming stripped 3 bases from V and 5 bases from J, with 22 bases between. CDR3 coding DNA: TGTGCCTGGAGGGAGACCGGGGCCCAGTTTTTGTATGGCTACACCTTC. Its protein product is CAWRETGAQFLYGYTF.

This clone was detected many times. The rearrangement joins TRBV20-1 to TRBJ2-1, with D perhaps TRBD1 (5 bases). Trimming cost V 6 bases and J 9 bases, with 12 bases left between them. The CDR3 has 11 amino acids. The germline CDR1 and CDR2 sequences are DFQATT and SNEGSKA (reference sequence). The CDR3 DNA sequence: TGCAGTGCACCCCCTAGGGGTGAGCAGTTCTTC. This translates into CSAPPRGEQFF.

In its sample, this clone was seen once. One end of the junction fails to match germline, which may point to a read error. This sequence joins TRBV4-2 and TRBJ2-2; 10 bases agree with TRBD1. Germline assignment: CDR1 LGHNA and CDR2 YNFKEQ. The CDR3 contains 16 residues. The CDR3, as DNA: TGTGCCAGCAGCCAAGATAGGACAGGGGGGAGGGGGGACCTGTTTTTT. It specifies CASSQDRTGGRGDLFF.

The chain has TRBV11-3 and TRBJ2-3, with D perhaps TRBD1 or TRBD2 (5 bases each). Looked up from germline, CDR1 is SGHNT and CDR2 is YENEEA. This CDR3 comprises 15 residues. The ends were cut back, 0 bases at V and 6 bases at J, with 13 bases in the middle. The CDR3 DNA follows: TGTGCCAGCAGCTTAGAGGGACGGACGGGGGATACGCAGTATTTT. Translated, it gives CASSLEGRTGDTQYF.

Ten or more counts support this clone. The CDR3 here is CASNLRDRVNQPQHF. For the CDR3, the DNA is TGTGCCAGCAATCTCCGGGACAGGGTCAATCAGCCCCAGCATTTT. V usage is TRBV28 and J usage is TRBJ1-5; TRBD1 aligns across 9 bases. Germline V CDR1 and CDR2: MDHEN, SYDVKM. V gave up 7 bases and J gave up 3 bases; unmatched junction bases: 7. CDR3 size: 15 residues. Based on the CDR3 plus reference TRBV28 and TRBJ1-5, the full variable domain is DVKVTQSSRYLVKRTGEKVFLECVQDMDHENMFWYRQDPGLGLRLIYFSYDVKMKEKGDIPEGYSVSREKKERFSLILESASTNQTSMYLCASNLRDRVNQPQHFGDGTRLSIL.

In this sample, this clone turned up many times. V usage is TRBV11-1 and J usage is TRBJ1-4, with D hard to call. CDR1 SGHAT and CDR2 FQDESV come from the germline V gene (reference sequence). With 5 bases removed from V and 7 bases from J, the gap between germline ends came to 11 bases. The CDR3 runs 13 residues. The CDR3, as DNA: TGTGCCAGCAGCCTGGAGGGAGGTGAAAAACTGTTTTTT. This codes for CASSLEGGEKLFF.

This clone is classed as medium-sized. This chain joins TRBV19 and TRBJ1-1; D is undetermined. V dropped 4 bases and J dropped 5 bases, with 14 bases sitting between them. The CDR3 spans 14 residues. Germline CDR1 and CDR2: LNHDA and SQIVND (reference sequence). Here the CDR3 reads CASSTQGLGTEAFF. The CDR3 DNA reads TGTGCCAGTAGTACCCAAGGGCTGGGGACTGAAGCTTTCTTT.

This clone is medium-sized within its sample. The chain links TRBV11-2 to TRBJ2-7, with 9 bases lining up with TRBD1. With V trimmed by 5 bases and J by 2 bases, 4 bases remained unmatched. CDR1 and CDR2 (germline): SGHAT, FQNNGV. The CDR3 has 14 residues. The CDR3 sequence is CASSVGQGTYEQYF. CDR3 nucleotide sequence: TGTGCCAGCAGCGTTGGACAGGGGACCTACGAGCAGTACTTC.

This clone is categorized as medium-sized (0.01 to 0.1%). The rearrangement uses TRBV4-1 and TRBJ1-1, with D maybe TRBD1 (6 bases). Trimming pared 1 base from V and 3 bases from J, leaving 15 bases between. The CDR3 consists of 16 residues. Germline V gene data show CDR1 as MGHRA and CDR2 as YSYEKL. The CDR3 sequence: CASSQGRGPLDTEAFF. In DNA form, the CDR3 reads TGCGCCAGCAGCCAAGGCAGGGGCCCCCTGGACACTGAAGCTTTCTTT.

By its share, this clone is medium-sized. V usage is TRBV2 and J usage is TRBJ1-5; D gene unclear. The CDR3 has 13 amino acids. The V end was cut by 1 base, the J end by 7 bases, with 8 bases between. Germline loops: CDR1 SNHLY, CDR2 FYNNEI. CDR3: CASSEVEGQPQHF. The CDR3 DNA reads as TGTGCCAGCAGTGAAGTGGAGGGCCAGCCCCAGCATTTT.

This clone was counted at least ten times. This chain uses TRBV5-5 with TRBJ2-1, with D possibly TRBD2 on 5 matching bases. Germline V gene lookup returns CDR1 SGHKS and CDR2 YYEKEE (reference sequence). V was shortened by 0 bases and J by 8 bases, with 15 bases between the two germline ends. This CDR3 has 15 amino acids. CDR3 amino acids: CASSLGTSLIYEQFF. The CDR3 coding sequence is TGTGCCAGCAGCTTGGGAACTAGTCTTATCTATGAGCAGTTCTTC.

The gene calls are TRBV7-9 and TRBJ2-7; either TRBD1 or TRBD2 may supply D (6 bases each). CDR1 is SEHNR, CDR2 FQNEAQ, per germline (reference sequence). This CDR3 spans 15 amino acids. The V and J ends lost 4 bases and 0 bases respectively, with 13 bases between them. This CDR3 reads CASSSLGGHSYEQYF. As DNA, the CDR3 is TGTGCCAGCAGCTCCCTGGGGGGACACTCCTACGAGCAGTACTTC.

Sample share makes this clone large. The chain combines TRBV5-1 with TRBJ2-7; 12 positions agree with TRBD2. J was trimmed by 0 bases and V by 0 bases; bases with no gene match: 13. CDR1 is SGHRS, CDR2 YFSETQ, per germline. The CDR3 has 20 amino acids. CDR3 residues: CASSLAPSGRARVSSYEQYF. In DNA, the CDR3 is TGCGCCAGCAGCTTGGCCCCTAGCGGGAGGGCTCGAGTGAGCTCCTACGAGCAGTACTTC.

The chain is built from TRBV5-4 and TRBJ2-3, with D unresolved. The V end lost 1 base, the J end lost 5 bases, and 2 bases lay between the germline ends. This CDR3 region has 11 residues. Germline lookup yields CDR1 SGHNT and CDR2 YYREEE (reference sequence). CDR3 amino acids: CASSLKDTQYF. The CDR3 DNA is TGTGCCAGCAGCTTGAAAGATACGCAGTATTTT.

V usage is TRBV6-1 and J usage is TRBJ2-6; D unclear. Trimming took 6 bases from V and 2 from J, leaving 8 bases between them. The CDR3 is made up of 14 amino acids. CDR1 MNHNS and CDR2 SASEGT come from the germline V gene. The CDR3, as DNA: TGTGCCAGCAGCACCCTCGCTGGGGCCAACGTCCTGACTTTC. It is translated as CASSTLAGANVLTF.

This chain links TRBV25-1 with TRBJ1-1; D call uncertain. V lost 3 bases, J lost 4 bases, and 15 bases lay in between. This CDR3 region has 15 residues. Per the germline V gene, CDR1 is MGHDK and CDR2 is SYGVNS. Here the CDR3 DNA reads TGTGCCAGCAGTGATTCTACGATTGGGAGCACTGAAGCTTTCTTT. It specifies CASSDSTIGSTEAFF.